The present T cell receptor beta chain was sequenced within a study of early T cells in non-severe SARS-CoV-2 infection. Study details: Sequencing of bulk RNA from unsorted whole blood was done, without chain pairing. General study results and limits: Missing private and CD4 specificities, VDJdb matching favored anti-spike CD8 responses.

Unique molecular identifiers (one per individual cDNA molecule) were attached. TCRdb re-called the 5' RACE reads through MiXCR, storing one row per CDR3 protein. The table records some 45,000 distinct CDR3 sequences, under 4.5% of them present only once. This clonotype has ten or more counts. The target antigen is unknown. The CDR3 runs to 18 residues. Deletions cut 10 bases from V and 1 base from J, with 23 bases between. The germline V gene has CDR1 WNHNN and CDR2 SYGVQD (reference sequence). V and J are TRBV10-1 and TRBJ2-6, with D possibly being TRBD2 (6 bases). The source of this sequence is an adult who was a healthcare worker with PCR-confirmed SARS-CoV-2 infection or an uninfected control (not recorded which). The specimen was whole blood. DNA of the CDR3: TGCGCCACCCGGGGGAGCTTCTCGGGGTATTCTGGGGCCAACGTCCTGACTTTC. It encodes CATRGSFSGYSGANVLTF.